This T cell receptor beta chain emerged from a study of blood T cell repertoires in COVID-19. Across the study: COVID-19 samples collected from the United States, Italy and Spain covered acute and convalescent phases. PBMCs, B-cell-depleted T cells, or T cells provided the cDNA or gDNA that made up the material.

Per the original methods: Cell counts per sample came from amplifying reference gene primers. Profiling relied on immunoSEQ multiplex PCR, and the TCRdb table lists in-frame clones only, not all of them. V, J and clone size reflect that table, while D and trimming were determined from the DNA. The sample contains approximately 110,000 clones, approximately 84% of which appear only once. This CDR3 spans 17 amino acids. Germline CDR1 and CDR2: SGHAT and FQNNGV. Trimming removed 0 bases at V and 6 bases at J, with 18 bases between. The chain employs TRBV11-2 and TRBJ1-5; D ambiguous. The receptor comes from a man aged 45-65 years with acute or convalescent COVID-19. Sequencing input: peripheral blood. CDR3 nucleotides: TGTGCCAGCAGCTTAGATTTTGACAACCACCGGGGTCAGCCCCAGCATTTT. Translation gives CASSLDFDNHRGQPQHF. Using reference TRBV11-2 and TRBJ1-5 for the parts outside the CDR3, the full variable domain is EAGVAQSPRYKIIEKRQSVAFWCNPISGHATLYWYQQILGQGPKLLIQFQNNGVVDDSQLPKDRFSAERLKGVDSTLKIQPAKLEDSAVYLCASSLDFDNHRGQPQHFGDGTRLSIL.